These 8 T cell receptor beta chains came from one sample sequenced in a study of control samples from healthy donors and cancer patients. Assay used: immunoSEQ multiplex PCR; TCRdb lists only in-frame clones, some missing. The sample has 85,000 to 90,000 clones; about 89% are singletons. Sequenced: blood. These receptors came from a man in his thirties or forties in good health.

The chain is built from TRBV14 and TRBJ2-2; D is perhaps TRBD1 (6 bases). Germline CDR1 and CDR2: SGHDN and FVKESK. The CDR3 spans 14 residues. The ends were cut back, 2 bases at V and 5 bases at J, with 9 bases in the middle. CDR3 DNA sequence: TGTGCCAGCAGCCAAATTCAGGGGACCGGGGAGCTGTTTTTT. This translates into CASSQIQGTGELFF.

The rearrangement links TRBV9 to TRBJ2-1; D remains unclear. V lost 0 bases, J lost 8 bases, and 15 bases lay in between. There are 15 residues in the CDR3. CDR1 and CDR2 (germline): SGDLS, YYNGEE. The CDR3 reads CASSVGGIGIDEQFF. The CDR3 coding sequence is TGTGCCAGCAGCGTAGGGGGTATTGGAATCGATGAGCAGTTCTTC.

A single count supports this clone. This chain uses TRBV6-2 or TRBV6-3 with TRBJ1-6, with TRBD1 as a possible D gene (5 bases). V was trimmed by 5 bases and J by 9 bases, leaving 17 bases between them. Germline V gene sequence: CDR1 MNHEY, CDR2 SVGEGT. This CDR3 has 15 amino acids. The CDR3 nucleotides are TGTGCCAGCAGTCGGCGGACACCCGGGAGTTCACCCCTCCACTTT. Protein sequence: CASSRRTPGSSPLHF.

The chain employs TRBV19 and TRBJ1-6; D perhaps matches TRBD1 (5 bases). V dropped 5 bases and J dropped 10 bases, with 18 bases sitting between them. CDR3 length: 15 residues. In germline, CDR1 is LNHDA, CDR2 SQIVND (reference sequence). The DNA for the CDR3 is TGTGCCAGTAGTGTGACGCCGGGACGTCAATCACCCCTCCACTTT. It translates to CASSVTPGRQSPLHF.

The V gene is TRBV5-4, the J gene TRBJ1-2, with unresolved D. CDR1 is SGHNT and CDR2 is YYREEE in the germline V gene (reference sequence). The length of the CDR3 is 13 residues. The V and J ends lost 4 bases and 4 bases respectively, with 11 bases between them. Written as DNA, the CDR3 is TGTGCCAGCAGCCTCATGGACGGCTATGGCTACACCTTC. Protein sequence: CASSLMDGYGYTF.

The V call is TRBV7-8, the J call TRBJ2-7, with D unresolved. This CDR3 spans 14 amino acids. Trimming cost V 5 bases and J 1 base, with 12 bases left between them. CDR1 SGHVS and CDR2 FQNEAQ come from the germline V gene. The CDR3 DNA is TGTGCCAGCAGCCCCGAGAGAGAGTCCTACGAGCAGTACGTC. Translating gives CASSPERESYEQYV.

The chain has TRBV5-1 and TRBJ1-1; D perhaps matches TRBD1 (6 bases). The CDR3 extends over 17 amino acids. Germline values: CDR1 SGHRS, CDR2 YFSETQ. V dropped 5 bases and J dropped 4 bases, with 24 bases sitting between them. CDR3 sequence reads: CASRLDSQYRETTEAFF. The CDR3 DNA reads TGCGCCAGCAGACTGGATTCACAATACAGGGAGACCACTGAAGCTTTCTTT.

V gene TRBV2 combines with J gene TRBJ2-7; the D gene is possibly TRBD1 (5 bases). Trimming cost V 8 bases and J 4 bases, with 9 bases left between them. Germline assignment: CDR1 SNHLY and CDR2 FYNNEI. The CDR3 length is 11 residues. CDR3 sequence reads: CASQSGYEQYF. CDR3 DNA sequence: TGTGCCAGCCAGTCAGGGTACGAGCAGTACTTC.